The 13 T cell receptor beta chains given below trace back to one sample, sequenced in a study of T cells in Graves' hyperthyroidism and ophthalmopathy. The TCR beta CDR3 regions underwent amplification using RNA transcripts as the source. During a first-round RT-PCR of the TCR CDR3, the HTBI primer set was used. TCRdb used MiXCR to reprocess the multiplex PCR reads, holding one entry per CDR3 protein. The sample lists roughly 290,000 distinct CDR3 sequences, over 15% seen once, with just over 55% in the top ten. Input material: blood. Receptors were obtained from a woman between 55 and 75 years old with Graves' ophthalmopathy.

The sample holds many counts of this clonotype. CDR3 amino acids: CSALVLGKETQYF. In DNA, the CDR3 is TGCAGTGCCCTCGTTCTGGGCAAAGAGACCCAGTACTTC. This chain uses TRBV20-1 with TRBJ2-5, with D unresolved. The CDR3 loop spans 13 amino acids. The germline V gene encodes CDR1 DFQATT and CDR2 SNEGSKA (reference sequence). Trimming removed 6 bases from V and 3 bases from J, with 14 bases in between.

The sample holds a few counts of this clonotype. The genes are TRBV20-1 and TRBJ1-6; D gene ambiguous. V was shortened by 1 base and J by 7 bases, with 8 bases between the two germline ends. Looked up from germline, CDR1 is DFQATT and CDR2 is SNEGSKA (reference sequence). The CDR3 covers 13 residues. Here the CDR3 DNA reads TGCAGTGCTAGAGCGGGAGGCAATTCACCCCTCCACTTT. Translated: CSARAGGNSPLHF.

There are a few counts of this clonotype. The chain joins TRBV20-1 to TRBJ2-2; D unclear. V lost 4 bases and J 5 bases, leaving 8 bases between the germline ends. This CDR3 region has 12 residues. Germline CDR1 is DFQATT and CDR2 is SNEGSKA (reference sequence). As DNA, the CDR3 is TGCAGTGCTAAGGCCGTGACCGGGGAGCTGTTTTTT. It yields the protein CSAKAVTGELFF.

This clonotype was counted a few times. The chain employs TRBV20-1 and TRBJ2-1, with D perhaps given as TRBD1 or TRBD2 (5 bases each). Between the trimmed V and J ends, which lost 1 base and 2 bases, there was a span of 12 bases. This CDR3 is built from 15 residues. Germline lookup yields CDR1 DFQATT and CDR2 SNEGSKA (reference sequence). The CDR3 loop reads CSARGPGLTYNEQFF. The CDR3 nucleotides are TGCAGTGCTAGAGGGCCGGGGCTAACCTACAATGAGCAGTTCTTC.

In its sample, this clonotype was seen many times. The chain combines TRBV5-8 with TRBJ1-1, with 7 bases lining up with TRBD1. CDR3 length equals 14 residues. J lost 1 base, V lost 2 bases, and 2 bases had no gene match. The V gene's germline CDR1 is SGHTS and CDR2 YDEGEE. In DNA form, the CDR3 reads TGTGCCAGCAGCTTCTACAGGGGGAACACTGAAGCTTTCTTT. This sequence encodes CASSFYRGNTEAFF.

The sample holds many counts of this clonotype. This chain connects TRBV12-3 or TRBV12-4 to TRBJ2-3; a weak D match, TRBD1 (7 bases). The CDR3 consists of 12 residues. The V end was cut by 8 bases, the J end by 8 bases, with 14 bases between. The CDR3 DNA follows: TGTGCCAGCCGCCAGGGGGGACTTACGCAGTATTTT. It is translated as CASRQGGLTQYF.

Ten or more counts support this clonotype. The V and J genes are TRBV12-3 or TRBV12-4 and TRBJ2-1; 13 positions agree with TRBD2. The junction had 6 bases not matched to a gene; V was cut back by 4 bases and J by 6 bases. There are 16 residues in the CDR3. DNA of the CDR3: TGTGCCAGCAGTTCTCGGACTAGCGGGAGTATCAATGAGCAGTTCTTC. Its translation is CASSSRTSGSINEQFF.

This clonotype turned up a few times. This sequence joins TRBV27 and TRBJ1-6; 9 bases match TRBD1. The germline gives CDR1 MNHEY, CDR2 SMNVEV (reference sequence). J was trimmed by 6 bases and V by 6 bases; bases with no gene match: 6. The CDR3 has 15 residues. CDR3 residues: CASRPRDRVNSPLHF. CDR3 nucleotide sequence: TGTGCCAGCAGGCCAAGGGACAGGGTTAATTCACCCCTCCACTTT.

This clonotype appeared many times. CDR3 DNA sequence: TGTGCCAGCAGCTTAGCTAGCCTAGCGGGAGTCGGGGAGCTGTTTTTT. This codes for CASSLASLAGVGELFF. The V call is TRBV7-8, the J call TRBJ2-2, with TRBD2 matching 10 bases. The V gene end was trimmed by 0 bases and the J gene end by 7 bases; junction bases not matched to a gene: 5. CDR1 is SGHVS and CDR2 is FQNEAQ in the germline V gene. The CDR3 consists of 16 residues.

This clonotype was seen a few times. This sequence joins TRBV14 and TRBJ2-1; D perhaps matches TRBD1 (6 bases). Trimming took 0 bases from V and 5 from J, leaving 14 bases between them. The length of the CDR3 is 16 residues. Germline assignment: CDR1 SGHDN and CDR2 FVKESK. CDR3 coding DNA: TGTGCCAGCAGCCAAGATAGGGGGACATGGAACAATGAGCAGTTCTTC. This gives the protein CASSQDRGTWNNEQFF. The variable domain in full, completed from reference TRBV14 and TRBJ2-1, reads EAGVTQFPSHSVIEKGQTVTLRCDPISGHDNLYWYRRVMGKEIKFLLHFVKESKQDESGMPNNRFLAERTGGTYSTLKVQPAELEDSGVYFCASSQDRGTWNNEQFFGPGTRLTVL.

This clonotype has at least ten counts. V usage is TRBV18 and J usage is TRBJ1-3; unclear D gene. The V end was cut by 3 bases, the J end by 5 bases, with 14 bases between. The germline gives CDR1 KGHSH, CDR2 LQKENI. There are 15 residues in the CDR3. The CDR3 region has the DNA TGTGCCAGCTCACCGCGACGGGGAGGGCGAAACACCATATATTTT. Its protein is CASSPRRGGRNTIYF.

This clonotype was seen many times. This rearrangement joins TRBV12-3 or TRBV12-4 to TRBJ2-7; 9 bases are shared with TRBD1. V shed 6 bases, J shed 1 base, and the junction held 7 bases outside the gene matches. This CDR3 contains 15 residues. The chain's CDR3 is CASRLGQGLSYEQYF. CDR3 sequence (DNA): TGTGCCAGCAGGTTGGGACAGGGACTATCCTACGAGCAGTACTTC.

This clonotype came up a few times. V and J are TRBV19 and TRBJ1-2; TRBD1 might be the D (5 bases). Germline lookup yields CDR1 LNHDA and CDR2 SQIVND (reference sequence). Trimming left V 3 bases short and J 6 bases short, with 14 bases between. The CDR3 runs to 14 residues. The CDR3 sequence: CASSIGHGAHGYTF. The DNA of the CDR3 is TGTGCCAGTAGTATTGGGCACGGGGCCCATGGCTACACCTTC.